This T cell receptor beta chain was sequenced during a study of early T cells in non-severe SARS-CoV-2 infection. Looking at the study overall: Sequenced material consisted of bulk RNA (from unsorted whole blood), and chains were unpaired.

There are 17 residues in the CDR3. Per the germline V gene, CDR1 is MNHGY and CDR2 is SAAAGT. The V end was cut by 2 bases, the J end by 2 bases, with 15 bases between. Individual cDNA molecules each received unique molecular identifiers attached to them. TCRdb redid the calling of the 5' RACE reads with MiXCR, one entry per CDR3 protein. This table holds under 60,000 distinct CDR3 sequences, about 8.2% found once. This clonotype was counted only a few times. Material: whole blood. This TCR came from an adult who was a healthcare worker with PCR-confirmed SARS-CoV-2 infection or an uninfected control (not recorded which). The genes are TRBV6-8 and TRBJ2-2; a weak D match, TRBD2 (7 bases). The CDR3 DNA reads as TGTGCCAGCAGTTACACCCTTGCGGGGGCAAACACCGGGGAGCTGTTTTTT. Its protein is CASSYTLAGANTGELFF.